This passage covers 23 T cell receptor beta chains from one sample sequenced in a study of cytomegalovirus exposure and HLA in healthy donors. Primers included in the PCR were 60 Vbeta and 13 Jbeta primers. Repertoires were generated with immunoSEQ multiplex PCR, while TCRdb's copy carries only in-frame clones and drops some. This sample has some 130,000 clones, with more than 75% found just once. Sequencing was carried out using PBMCs. All receptors derive from a woman aged 50 to 60 in good health and CMV-seropositive.

This clone has more than one count but fewer than ten. The chain has TRBV5-4 and TRBJ2-7, with D perhaps matching TRBD1 (6 bases). Germline values: CDR1 SGHNT, CDR2 YYREEE (reference sequence). Trimming pared 4 bases from V and 2 bases from J, leaving 13 bases between. The CDR3 spans 14 residues. For the CDR3, the DNA is TGTGCCAGCAGCACGGACAGCTCTACCTACGAGCAGTACTTC. It is translated as CASSTDSSTYEQYF.

The chain couples TRBV28 to TRBJ1-5; D is possibly TRBD1 (5 bases). CDR3 length equals 13 residues. Germline CDR1 and CDR2: MDHEN and SYDVKM. Trimming stripped 4 bases from V and 4 bases from J, with 8 bases between. The CDR3 loop reads CASSWGGNQPQHF. CDR3 coding DNA: TGTGCCAGCAGTTGGGGGGGAAATCAGCCCCAGCATTTT. The full variable domain, completed using reference TRBV28 and TRBJ1-5, is DVKVTQSSRYLVKRTGEKVFLECVQDMDHENMFWYRQDPGLGLRLIYFSYDVKMKEKGDIPEGYSVSREKKERFSLILESASTNQTSMYLCASSWGGNQPQHFGDGTRLSIL.

The chain uses TRBV4-1 and TRBJ2-1, with TRBD1 matching over 8 bases. This CDR3 contains 14 residues. The germline V gene has CDR1 MGHRA and CDR2 YSYEKL. V gave up 4 bases and J gave up 6 bases; unmatched junction bases: 5. The DNA of the CDR3 is TGCGCCAGCAGCCCAGGGGGCGCAGCCAATGAGCAGTTCTTC. The encoded protein is CASSPGGAANEQFF.

The chain couples TRBV2 to TRBJ2-1, with unresolved D. The CDR3 runs 11 residues. CDR1 SNHLY and CDR2 FYNNEI come from the germline V gene. V lost 5 bases to trimming and J lost 14 bases, with 13 bases between them. The CDR3 DNA follows: TGTGCCAGCAGTAATTCAGTCCTTAAGTTCTTC. Its protein is CASSNSVLKFF.

The V call is TRBV4-3, the J call TRBJ1-3, with a tentative D call TRBD1 (6 bases). This CDR3 has 16 residues. The V gene's germline CDR1 is LGHNA and CDR2 YSLEER. V was cut by 4 bases and J by 2 bases, with 15 bases left in between. CDR3: CASSLTGISPGNTIYF. CDR3 bases: TGCGCCAGCAGCCTAACAGGGATCTCCCCTGGAAACACCATATATTTT.

This clone was seen only a few times. The chain uses TRBV4-1 and TRBJ1-5, with D possibly being TRBD1 (5 bases). The CDR3 is 19 amino acids. V lost 0 bases, J lost 8 bases, and 26 bases lay in between. Germline loops: CDR1 MGHRA, CDR2 YSYEKL. CDR3: CASSQDPWRGAAIFKPQHF. The CDR3, as DNA: TGCGCCAGCAGCCAAGATCCGTGGAGGGGTGCGGCGATTTTTAAGCCCCAGCATTTT.

V usage is TRBV9 and J usage is TRBJ1-2; 7 nucleotides align to TRBD1. The CDR3 sequence is 18 residues long. Germline V gives CDR1 SGDLS, CDR2 YYNGEE. Trimming cost V 0 bases and J 0 bases; bases outside gene matches: 11. The CDR3 nucleotides read TGTGCCAGCAGCGTAGCCCGGGGCGGAGGGGGCCCTAACTATGGCTACACCTTC. Translated, it gives CASSVARGGGGPNYGYTF.

This clone was recorded a few times. Other DNA sequences in this sample translate to the same CDR3. This chain uses TRBV19 with TRBJ1-2, with 12 positions matching TRBD1. Germline CDR1 LNHDA, CDR2 SQIVND (reference sequence). The trim removed 6 bases at V and 7 bases at J, leaving 9 bases unmatched. The CDR3 totals 15 residues. The CDR3 DNA reads as TGTGCCAGTAGCCCGGGGACAGGGGGCGCAAGTGGCTACACCTTC. Translation: CASSPGTGGASGYTF.

This rearrangement joins TRBV11-2 to TRBJ2-4; no clear D gene. V was cut by 8 bases and J by 0 bases, with 26 bases left in between. Germline V gene sequence: CDR1 SGHAT, CDR2 FQNNGV. CDR3 size: 19 residues. The CDR3 sequence is CASAPLVFTAILAKNIQYF. The CDR3 DNA is TGTGCCAGCGCCCCTTTGGTTTTTACTGCCATTCTAGCCAAAAACATTCAGTACTTC.

The chain recombines TRBV10-3 with TRBJ2-7; 7 bases match TRBD2. V lost 11 bases to trimming and J lost 3 bases; unmatched junction nucleotides: 7. This CDR3 is built from 12 residues. In germline, CDR1 is ENHRY, CDR2 SYGVKD. The CDR3 sequence: CAPSAGVYEQYF. The CDR3 nucleotides read TGTGCCCCCTCGGCGGGGGTCTACGAGCAGTACTTC.

Worth noting for this clone: The junction and the germline gene differ at one end; a read error may be behind it. The chain couples TRBV7-9 to TRBJ1-1, with 7 nucleotides matching TRBD1. The germline V gene encodes CDR1 SEHNR and CDR2 FQNEAQ (reference sequence). This CDR3 is built from 12 residues. DNA for the CDR3: TGTTCCAGCAGCTTCCCGGACAGGAAAGCTTTCTTT. Translating gives CSSSFPDRKAFF.

The chain is built from TRBV5-5 and TRBJ1-2; TRBD1 aligns across 7 bases. The CDR3 sequence is 15 residues long. V lost 4 bases and J lost 2; bases outside the gene matches: 8. The germline V gene has CDR1 SGHKS and CDR2 YYEKEE (reference sequence). The chain's CDR3 is CASSVSGTDNYGYTF. The CDR3 coding sequence is TGTGCCAGCAGCGTCTCCGGGACAGACAACTATGGCTACACCTTC. Combining the CDR3 with reference TRBV5-5 and TRBJ1-2 gives the whole variable domain DAGVTQSPTHLIKTRGQQVTLRCSPISGHKSVSWYQQVLGQGPQFIFQYYEKEERGRGNFPDRFSARQFPNYSSELNVNALLLGDSALYLCASSVSGTDNYGYTFGSGTRLTVV.

The chain links TRBV6-6 to TRBJ1-1, with D possibly matching TRBD1 (6 bases). Germline loops: CDR1 MNHNY, CDR2 SVGAGI (reference sequence). The CDR3 has 12 residues. Trimming stripped 6 bases from V and 5 bases from J, with 10 bases between. CDR3 in amino acids: CASSRTATEAFF. CDR3 coding DNA: TGTGCCAGCAGCCGGACAGCGACTGAAGCTTTCTTT.

This clone was seen a single time. This sequence joins TRBV19 and TRBJ2-2; D is ambiguous. Germline V gene data show CDR1 as LNHDA and CDR2 as SQIVND (reference sequence). The V end was cut by 5 bases, the J end by 3 bases, with 10 bases between. The CDR3 consists of 14 residues. CDR3 loop: CASSPGPHTGELFF. The CDR3 DNA reads TGTGCCAGTAGTCCGGGTCCTCACACCGGGGAGCTGTTTTTT.

The V and J genes are TRBV5-4 and TRBJ1-5, with a possible D match to TRBD1 (6 bases). V lost 0 bases and J lost 2, with 12 bases in between. Germline loops: CDR1 SGHNT, CDR2 YYREEE (reference sequence). CDR3 length: 16 amino acids. CDR3 amino acids: CASSLGAPGGNQPQHF. DNA for the CDR3: TGTGCCAGCAGCTTGGGGGCCCCAGGGGGCAATCAGCCCCAGCATTTT.

This sequence joins TRBV5-1 and TRBJ2-1, with D possibly matching TRBD2 (6 bases). Between the trimmed V and J ends, which lost 1 base and 0 bases, there was a span of 11 bases. The CDR3 spans 16 residues. Per the germline V gene, CDR1 is SGHRS and CDR2 is YFSETQ. The DNA for the CDR3 is TGCGCCAGCAGCTTGAGGTCCGGGAGCTCCTACAATGAGCAGTTCTTC. Its translation: CASSLRSGSSYNEQFF.

The chain joins TRBV7-9 to TRBJ1-2, with a weak D call TRBD1 (6 bases). The CDR3 is made up of 13 amino acids. Germline values: CDR1 SEHNR, CDR2 FQNEAQ (reference sequence). The V gene lost 4 bases and the J gene lost 3 bases, with 9 bases spanning the gap. DNA of the CDR3: TGTGCCAGCAGCTCTAGACAGGACTATGGCTACACCTTC. Its translation: CASSSRQDYGYTF.

The genes are TRBV30 and TRBJ1-2, with 9 nucleotides matching TRBD1. The CDR3 has 14 residues. With 3 bases clipped from V and 6 bases from J, the junction kept 8 bases outside the gene matches. Germline CDR1 and CDR2: GTSNPN and SVGIG (reference sequence). The CDR3, as DNA: TGTGCCTGGAGCGGGGACAGGGCGGTGGATGGCTACACCTTC. It yields the protein CAWSGDRAVDGYTF.

The chain couples TRBV9 to TRBJ1-2; 8 bases match TRBD1. The CDR3 runs to 16 residues. The germline CDR1 and CDR2 sequences are SGDLS and YYNGEE. The junction had 17 bases not matched to a gene; V was cut back by 5 bases and J by 8 bases. DNA for the CDR3: TGTGCCAGCAGTAGGGGACCGGAGGAACAGGGGGAGGGCTACACCTTC. The encoded protein is CASSRGPEEQGEGYTF.

This clone is a singleton in its sample. The chain joins TRBV7-8 to TRBJ2-7, with D possibly being TRBD2 (5 bases). Trimming removed 1 base at V and 2 bases at J, with 9 bases between. Germline V gene sequence: CDR1 SGHVS, CDR2 FQNEAQ. This CDR3 spans 14 amino acids. In DNA form, the CDR3 reads TGTGCCAGCAGCTTAGAATCCGGGACCTACGAGCAGTACTTC. This encodes CASSLESGTYEQYF. Filled out from reference TRBV7-8 and TRBJ2-7, the complete variable domain reads GAGVSQSPRYKVAKRGQDVALRCDPISGHVSLFWYQQALGQGPEFLTYFQNEAQLDKSGLPSDRFFAERPEGSVSTLKIQRTQQEDSAVYLCASSLESGTYEQYFGPGTRLTVT.

The chain carries TRBV5-4 and TRBJ2-5; possibly TRBD1 for D (5 bases). The end of the DNA aligns better with TRBJ2-7, so the J call may be wrong. Germline CDR1 and CDR2: SGHNT and YYREEE (reference sequence). This CDR3 is 16 amino acids long. CDR3 nucleotide sequence: TGTGCCAGCAGCCCGTACAGGTTCGGAACAAACTACGAGCAGTACTTC. It codes for CASSPYRFGTNYEQYF.

V is TRBV4-2 and J is TRBJ1-6; TRBD1 agrees at 7 bases. The germline gives CDR1 LGHNA, CDR2 YNFKEQ. This CDR3 has 15 amino acids. V gave up 0 bases and J gave up 8 bases; unmatched junction bases: 4. Here the CDR3 reads CASSQEDRSDSPLHF. The CDR3 DNA reads TGTGCCAGCAGCCAAGAGGACAGGTCGGATTCACCCCTCCACTTT.

The chain employs TRBV18 and TRBJ2-7, with D unresolved. Germline CDR1 reads KGHSH; CDR2 reads LQKENI. CDR3 length: 13 residues. Trimming pared 4 bases from V and 1 base from J, leaving 8 bases between. The CDR3: CASSLLRSYEQYF. DNA for the CDR3: TGTGCCAGCTCACTCCTAAGATCCTACGAGCAGTACTTC.